The clone carrying this T cell receptor (beta chain) was found a few times. The target antigen is unknown. The data originate from a study of T cell repertoires in cytomegalovirus infection. Across the whole study: HLA-C-restricted CMV epitopes, recently identified, and well-studied HLA-B-restricted ones were used by the study. Public TCR beta signatures were indicative of both CMV infection and a matching HLA type.

Trimming took 2 bases from V and 0 from J; bases not matched to a gene: 6. Germline CDR1 is LNHNV and CDR2 is YYDKDF (reference sequence). CDR3 length: 16 amino acids. MiXCR, applied by TCRdb to the reads, yields one record per CDR3 protein. The data show some 940,000 distinct CDR3 sequences, around 31% seen once. Study-level results: Summed frequency of shared TCR beta families picked out CMV carriers who also had the relevant HLA. It was HLA-C-restricted CMV-specific TCR beta clonotypes that dominated the response ex vivo.

The starting material was cultured CD8+ T cells from PBMCs, obtained from culture after CMV antigen stimulation. The sequence derives from a human donor in good health (CMV status not recorded). Some clones in this sample may be carry-over from other donors' samples. The V call is TRBV15, the J call TRBJ1-2, with 7 bases identical to TRBD1. The DNA of the CDR3 is TGTGCCACCAGCAGATCCGACAGGGTCTCTAACTATGGCTACACCTTC. Amino acid sequence: CATSRSDRVSNYGYTF.